The table lists the clone carrying this TCR beta chain with a few counts. Its specificity is unknown. Genomic DNA templated the TCR beta VDJ and CDR3 profiling. MiXCR, applied by TCRdb to the reads, yields one record per CDR3 protein. The repertoire holds 270,000 or so distinct CDR3 sequences, 82% seen once, with approximately 40% in the top ten. With 7 bases clipped from V and 0 bases from J, the junction kept 2 bases outside the gene matches. The CDR3 has 14 amino acids. Germline V gene lookup returns CDR1 MGHDK and CDR2 SYGVNS. The data were taken from a study of CD8+CD57+ T cells in acquired aplastic anemia. Study-wide results and caveats: Researchers reported that CD8+ Simpson's diversity was not significantly different in patients versus controls.

Patients chosen for sequencing had CD8+CD57+ cells that had expanded, as shown by flow cytometry. Blood came from patients not yet given any therapy. The rearrangement links TRBV25-1 to TRBJ1-5; 8 bases line up with TRBD1. The sequence came from a human donor with aplastic anemia. The specimen was sorted CD4+, CD8+, or CD8+CD57+ T cells (not recorded which) from PBMCs. CDR3 sequence: CASMGQDSNQPQHF. The CDR3 DNA is TGTGCCAGCATGGGACAGGATAGCAATCAGCCCCAGCATTTT.